These T cell receptor beta chains were read from a single sample in a study of blood T cell repertoires in COVID-19. Using immunoSEQ multiplex PCR, the repertoire was profiled, and TCRdb retains in-frame clones only, with some absent. This sample has 150,000 to 170,000 clones, with about 80% found just once. The sequenced sample was peripheral blood. These receptors were collected from a woman aged 60-75 years with COVID-19, enrolled during active disease. Each CDR3 is given with its conserved first and last residue. A D gene is named only where the DNA matches it firmly. Clone size is stated in some rows and not others, as once, few, many or a class when expanded.

D gene: TRBD1; V gene: TRBV15; J gene: TRBJ1-6; clone size: few; CDR3 DNA: TGTGCCACCAGCAAGGCCCAGGGACAGAGAAATTCACCCCTCCACTTT; CDR3 protein: CATSKAQGQRNSPLHF
D gene: NA; V gene: TRBV6-6; J gene: TRBJ1-3; clone size: NA; CDR3 DNA: TGTGCCAGCAGTGGGGGGGACTCTGGAAACACCATATATTTT; CDR3 protein: CASSGGDSGNTIYF
D gene: NA; V gene: TRBV18; J gene: TRBJ2-5; clone size: NA; CDR3 DNA: TGTGCCAGCTCCCCCAGGGGTCGACAAGAGACCCAGTACTTC; CDR3 protein: CASSPRGRQETQYF
D gene: NA; V gene: TRBV11-1; J gene: TRBJ1-1; clone size: few; CDR3 DNA: TGTGCCAGCAGCCGGGGCGGGGGGCGGAGCACTGAAGCTTTCTTT; CDR3 protein: CASSRGGGRSTEAFF
D gene: NA; V gene: TRBV10-2; J gene: TRBJ2-2; clone size: NA; CDR3 DNA: TGCGCCAGCGGGCAGGGGAATGTGGGCACCGGGGAGCTGTTTTTT; CDR3 protein: CASGQGNVGTGELFF
D gene: NA; V gene: TRBV7-9; J gene: TRBJ1-1; clone size: NA; CDR3 DNA: TGTGCCAGCAGCTTAACCTCAGGCTTGAACACTGAAGCTTTCTTT; CDR3 protein: CASSLTSGLNTEAFF
D gene: NA; V gene: TRBV5-1; J gene: TRBJ2-1; clone size: few; CDR3 DNA: TGCGCCAGCAGCCCCTCTGCCGGTAACAATGAGCAGTTCTTC; CDR3 protein: CASSPSAGNNEQFF
D gene: TRBD1; V gene: TRBV27; J gene: TRBJ2-2; clone size: NA; CDR3 DNA: TGTGCCAGCAGGATTACGACAGGGGCGCCCGGGGAGCTGTTTTTT; CDR3 protein: CASRITTGAPGELFF
D gene: NA; V gene: TRBV27; J gene: TRBJ2-2; clone size: NA; CDR3 DNA: TGTGCCAGCAGTCATGGGGAGGGGGAGCTGTTTTTT; CDR3 protein: CASSHGEGELFF
D gene: TRBD1; V gene: TRBV19; J gene: TRBJ1-5; clone size: NA; CDR3 DNA: TGTGCCAGTAGCACCGGGACAGGGGGCTCGGGGCAGCCCCAGCATTTT; CDR3 protein: CASSTGTGGSGQPQHF
D gene: TRBD1; V gene: TRBV27; J gene: TRBJ1-2; clone size: NA; CDR3 DNA: TGTGCCAGCAGTTTCGTCGGGACAGGGGGCGGCTACACCTTC; CDR3 protein: CASSFVGTGGGYTF
D gene: TRBD1; V gene: TRBV19; J gene: TRBJ1-1; clone size: NA; CDR3 DNA: TGTGCCAGCCGCGCAGACAGGGGCGACACTGAAGCTTTCTTT; CDR3 protein: CASRADRGDTEAFF
D gene: NA; V gene: TRBV7-3; J gene: TRBJ2-1; clone size: NA; CDR3 DNA: TGTGCCAGCAGCTTCGCCATAATGACAGCCTACAATGAGCAGTTCTTC; CDR3 protein: CASSFAIMTAYNEQFF
D gene: TRBD2; V gene: TRBV10-1; J gene: TRBJ2-1; clone size: NA; CDR3 DNA: TGCGCCAGCAGTGAGTCGGGGGGGAGTGAGCAGTTCTTC; CDR3 protein: CASSESGGSEQFF
D gene: NA; V gene: TRBV2; J gene: TRBJ1-2; clone size: few; CDR3 DNA: TGTGCCAGCAGTCGAGTTAACTATGGCTACACCTTC; CDR3 protein: CASSRVNYGYTF
D gene: NA; V gene: TRBV30; J gene: TRBJ1-6; clone size: NA; CDR3 DNA: TGTGCCTGGAATTGGGAGGGGGTCTCACCCCTCCACTTT; CDR3 protein: CAWNWEGVSPLHF
D gene: TRBD1; V gene: TRBV11-3; J gene: TRBJ2-2; clone size: NA; CDR3 DNA: TGTGCCAGCAGCCCACAGGGGCACACCGGGGAGCTGTTTTTT; CDR3 protein: CASSPQGHTGELFF
D gene: TRBD2; V gene: TRBV7-3; J gene: TRBJ2-5; clone size: NA; CDR3 DNA: TGTGCCAGCAGCCCGAACGGCGGGGGGTTGGAGACCCAGTACTTC; CDR3 protein: CASSPNGGGLETQYF
D gene: TRBD2; V gene: TRBV4-1; J gene: TRBJ2-5; clone size: NA; CDR3 DNA: TGCGCCAGCAGCCAAGGGTTGGTTAGCGGGATAATTCAAGAGACCCAGTACTTC; CDR3 protein: CASSQGLVSGIIQETQYF
D gene: NA; V gene: TRBV27; J gene: TRBJ1-5; clone size: NA; CDR3 DNA: TGTGCCAGCAGCAGGACAGCCCAGGGTCTACAGCCCCAGCATTTT; CDR3 protein: CASSRTAQGLQPQHF
D gene: NA; V gene: TRBV9; J gene: TRBJ1-2; clone size: once; CDR3 DNA: TGTGCCAGCAGCCCCCCCGAGCACTATGGCTACACCTTC; CDR3 protein: CASSPPEHYGYTF
D gene: TRBD1; V gene: TRBV25-1; J gene: TRBJ2-2; clone size: NA; CDR3 DNA: TGTGCCGCGCACGGGACAGGGGTCTCCGGGGAGCTGTTTTTT; CDR3 protein: CAAHGTGVSGELFF
D gene: TRBD1; V gene: TRBV5-1; J gene: TRBJ1-1; clone size: medium-sized; CDR3 DNA: TGCGCCAGCAGACAAGGGACAGGGGCCTACACTGAAGCTTTCTTT; CDR3 protein: CASRQGTGAYTEAFF
D gene: TRBD1; V gene: TRBV18; J gene: TRBJ1-4; clone size: NA; CDR3 DNA: TGTGCCAGCTCGCCTCGGACAGGGAGTGATGAAAAACTGTTTTTT; CDR3 protein: CASSPRTGSDEKLFF
D gene: TRBD1; V gene: TRBV6-5; J gene: TRBJ1-2; clone size: NA; CDR3 DNA: TGTGCCAGCACTCGAGACAGGGGGCCAGGGGGCTACACCTTC; CDR3 protein: CASTRDRGPGGYTF
D gene: TRBD1; V gene: TRBV7-8; J gene: TRBJ1-4; clone size: NA; CDR3 DNA: TGTGCCAGCAGCTTAGGACAGGGGCGACACCAAACGGTTTATGAAAAACTGTTTTTT; CDR3 protein: CASSLGQGRHQTVYEKLFF